The sequence of this T cell receptor (beta chain) was determined in a study of blood T cells in healthy people across ages (dated by TCRdb to the mid-2010s). Broadly, across the study: In model experiments, template switching captured about one uniquely barcoded TCR beta cDNA molecule for every two T cells. Using deep sequencing normalized with unique cDNA molecular identifiers, the study measured how TCR beta repertoire diversity changes with age. Donors were grouped into four age groups: young (average approximately 15 years), middle-aged (39), aged (around 60) and long-lived (about 89). Using the same blood draw, the study looked at two additional independent replicas of 1 million unique cDNA reads for two donors, one aged 18 to 29 and the other aged 80 or older. Overall study results and their limits: As age increased, observed TCR beta diversity per million T cells dropped in a roughly linear way, and a significant reduction was already evident by age 40. Because the CMV infection status of the donors was unknown, age-related changes in expanded clonotypes may potentially have been confounded. There was a strong correlation between observed TCR beta diversity and the percentage of naive T cells measured by flow cytometry. Compared with the aged group, more naive CD4+ T cells, fewer expanded clones and increased TCR diversity were shown by the long-lived group, suggesting age selection. Estimates of total diversity based on one million sequenced T cells were considered lower bounds and underestimates. Bulk unsorted PBMC profiling prevented conclusive comparison of naive and antigen-experienced compartments.

The library came from 5' RACE. Sequencer: Illumina HiSeq 2500. A second PCR of roughly 6 to 12 cycles was performed with a sample-barcoded 5' primer and a J-beta primer mix. A template-switch 5' adaptor carrying 12 random nucleotides introduced a unique molecular identifier onto each TCR beta cDNA molecule. Each sample yielded at least 2.5 million CDR3-containing paired-end reads. All of the RNA was converted into first-strand cDNA using the Mint cDNA synthesis kit, with a TRBC-specific oligonucleotide serving as the primer. All cDNA was treated with uracil-DNA glycosylase and then went through a first 18-cycle PCR with the universal primers M1SS and BC2_uni_R. In the source study's methods: Each sample was normalized by randomly selecting 1 million high-quality reads, each carrying a distinct molecular identifier. Instead of being binned into consensus sequences, reads with shared molecular identifiers were discarded. MiTCR, run with a Q25 quality threshold and the strictest error-elimination algorithm, handled CDR3 identification, clonotype clustering and error correction. A nonparametric unseen species model with Euler transformation was used to estimate lower-bound total TCR beta diversity. TCRdb passed the public sequencing reads through fastp at Q25 and MiXCR, retaining productive beta sequences. Rows matching on CDR3 protein sequence are summarized as one entry with the most common DNA and genes. For this entry, the V and J calls and clone size follow TCRdb and not the study's own pipeline. The sample includes 750,000 to 850,000 distinct CDR3 sequences, with around 25% observed a single time. Of the sample, under 4.5% is held by the ten largest clones.

Systemically healthy Caucasian individuals from Russia, around 38 in total and aged about 6 to 90 years, were included as donors. Roughly 9 milliliters of peripheral blood were drawn from each donor into EDTA-treated Vacutainer tubes. Ficoll-Paque density-gradient centrifugation was used to isolate PBMCs, with at least 7 million obtained per sample. Total RNA, at least 6 micrograms per sample, was extracted from PBMCs with Trizol reagent. Naive CD45RAhigh/CD27high T cell percentages were measured by flow cytometry on a PBMC aliquot from every donor. Turning to this clonotype: There is no known antigen for this receptor. No base-level quality is on record; no much larger clone is a single base apart.

The germline V gene (reference sequence) specifies MNHEY as CDR1 and SMNVEV as CDR2. Inclusive of the bounding cysteine and phenylalanine, the CDR3 is 16 residues long. Of all the DNA, just the CDR3 is kept, 48 bases in frame from base 1. Unmatched junction bases come to 12, with V trimmed by 4 bases and J by 4 bases. This sample was shared with a second study, whose subject was T cells of mothers and their children. That second report states: Nine systemically healthy Caucasian individuals, comprising three mothers and their six children, were included as donors. cDNA synthesis consumed the entire amount of extracted RNA, loaded at about 1.5 ug RNA in each 15 ul reaction. In the second PCR, sample barcodes and 2-4 random nucleotides were introduced via the M1S primer. Over 8 million TCR beta CDR3 reads were obtained for each mother, and 2.5 million to 3 million reads were obtained for each child. Thymic selection similarly shapes TCR recombination output in related and unrelated pairs, with minor effect from inherited differences. Normalized repertoire overlap was always found to be slightly, but never significantly, higher in related mother-child pairs than in unrelated mother-child pairs. No persistent microchimeric T cell clones were detected, at a sensitivity of approximately 100 clones per million clonotypes. Deep NGS was used in the study to compare the TCR beta repertoires of mothers and children and to look for features that separate related mother-child pairs from unrelated individuals. On average, the children were approximately 11 +/- 4 years old, while the mothers were 40 +/- 4 years old. After adapter ligation was performed with NEBNext reagents, the libraries were sequenced on an Illumina HiSeq 2000 with 100+100 nt paired-end reads. To prevent cross-contamination, the mother and child libraries were prepared one month apart and sequenced in separate runs. Between about 500,000 and 2,300,000 distinct TCR beta clonotypes were identified per donor. Naive TCR beta clonotypes were estimated from low-frequency clonotypes matched to each donor's FACS-determined naive share, without sorting.

Source material: blood. The TCR originated in a boy younger than 18 in good health. The rearranged segments are TRBV27 and TRBJ1-2; TRBD1 matches 7 bases in the middle. The CDR3 amino acid sequence is: CASSSHGQVGAYGYTF. The DNA reads TGTGCCAGCAGTTCCCACGGACAGGTTGGGGCCTATGGCTACACCTTC.